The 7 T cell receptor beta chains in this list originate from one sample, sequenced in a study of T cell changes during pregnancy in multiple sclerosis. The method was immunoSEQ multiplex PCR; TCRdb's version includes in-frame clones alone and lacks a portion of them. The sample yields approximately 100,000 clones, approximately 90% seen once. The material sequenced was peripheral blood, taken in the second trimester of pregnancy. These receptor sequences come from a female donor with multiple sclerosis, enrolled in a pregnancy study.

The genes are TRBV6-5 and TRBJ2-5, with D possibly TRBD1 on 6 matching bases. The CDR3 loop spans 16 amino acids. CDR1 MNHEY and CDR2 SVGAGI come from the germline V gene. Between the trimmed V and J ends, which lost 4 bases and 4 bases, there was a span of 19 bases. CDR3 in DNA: TGTGCCAGCAGTTGGGGGCCGGGAAAAGAAGGAGAGACCCAGTACTTC. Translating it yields CASSWGPGKEGETQYF.

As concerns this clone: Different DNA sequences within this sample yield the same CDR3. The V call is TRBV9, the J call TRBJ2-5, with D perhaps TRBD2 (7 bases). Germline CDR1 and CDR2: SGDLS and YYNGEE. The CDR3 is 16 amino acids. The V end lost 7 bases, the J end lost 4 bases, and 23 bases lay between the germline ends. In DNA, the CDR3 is TGTGCCAGCGCCAGGACGGGGGGCCATTTAGGAGAGACCCAGTACTTC. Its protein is CASARTGGHLGETQYF.

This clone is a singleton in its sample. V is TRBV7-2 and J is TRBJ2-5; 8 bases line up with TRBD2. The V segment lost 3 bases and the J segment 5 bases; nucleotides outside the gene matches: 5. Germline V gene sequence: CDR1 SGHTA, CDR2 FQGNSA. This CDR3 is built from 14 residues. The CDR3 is CASSFQRGRETQYF. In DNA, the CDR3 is TGTGCCAGCAGCTTCCAGCGGGGGAGGGAGACCCAGTACTTC.

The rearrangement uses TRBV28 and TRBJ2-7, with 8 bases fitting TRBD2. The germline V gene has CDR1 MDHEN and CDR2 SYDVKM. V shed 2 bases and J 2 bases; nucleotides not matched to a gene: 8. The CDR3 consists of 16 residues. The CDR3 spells CASSLLRGGLAYEQYF. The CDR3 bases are TGTGCCAGCAGTTTACTCCGCGGGGGGTTGGCCTACGAGCAGTACTTC.

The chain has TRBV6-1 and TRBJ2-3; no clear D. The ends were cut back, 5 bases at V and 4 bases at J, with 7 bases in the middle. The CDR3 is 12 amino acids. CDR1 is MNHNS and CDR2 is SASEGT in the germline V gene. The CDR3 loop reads CASSLLADTQYF. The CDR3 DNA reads TGTGCCAGCAGTCTCTTAGCAGATACGCAGTATTTT.

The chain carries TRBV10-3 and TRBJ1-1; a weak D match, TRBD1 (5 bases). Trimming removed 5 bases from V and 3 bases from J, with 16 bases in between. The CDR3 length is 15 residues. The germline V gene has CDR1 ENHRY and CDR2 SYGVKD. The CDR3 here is CAISPVKDIYTEAFF. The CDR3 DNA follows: TGTGCCATCAGTCCCGTAAAGGACATATACACTGAAGCTTTCTTT.

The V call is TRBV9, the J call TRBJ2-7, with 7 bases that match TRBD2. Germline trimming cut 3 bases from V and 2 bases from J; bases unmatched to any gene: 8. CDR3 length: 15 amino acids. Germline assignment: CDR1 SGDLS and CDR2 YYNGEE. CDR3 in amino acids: CASSARSGRPYEQYF. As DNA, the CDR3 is TGTGCCAGCAGCGCCCGATCCGGGAGGCCCTACGAGCAGTACTTC.